These 32 T cell receptor beta chains share one sample of origin, sequenced in a study of blood T cell repertoires in COVID-19. Using immunoSEQ multiplex PCR, the repertoire was profiled, and TCRdb retains in-frame clones only, with some absent. The sample shows about 52,000 clones, less than 90% of them seen only once. The sequencing sample was made of peripheral blood. The receptors were gathered from a human donor with active COVID-19. The donor label of this sample is uncertain.

The rearrangement links TRBV9 to TRBJ1-2, with 7 bases aligning to TRBD1. CDR3 length: 15 amino acids. Germline CDR1 and CDR2: SGDLS and YYNGEE. Trimming took 3 bases from V and 4 from J; bases not matched to a gene: 9. The CDR3: CASSGQGTLPYGYTF. For the CDR3, the DNA is TGTGCCAGCAGCGGACAGGGAACGCTACCCTATGGCTACACCTTC. The full variable domain, in which reference TRBV9 and TRBJ1-2 provide the parts outside the CDR3, is DSGVTQTPKHLITATGQRVTLRCSPRSGDLSVYWYQQSLDQGLQFLIQYYNGEERAKGNILERFSAQQFPDLHSELNLSSLELGDSALYFCASSGQGTLPYGYTFGSGTRLTVV.

The chain employs TRBV9 and TRBJ2-7; 9 bases map to TRBD2. The V gene end was trimmed by 2 bases and the J gene end by 6 bases; junction bases not matched to a gene: 3. Looked up from germline, CDR1 is SGDLS and CDR2 is YYNGEE. The CDR3 runs to 13 residues. DNA for the CDR3: TGTGCCAGCAGCGTCAGCGGGGGGTCCGAGCAGTACTTC. Translation gives CASSVSGGSEQYF.

This clone was recorded once. The V call is TRBV3-1 (or the pseudogene TRBV3-2), the J call TRBJ2-5, with a possible D match to TRBD1 (6 bases). The CDR3 covers 13 residues. Germline loops: CDR1 LGHDT, CDR2 YNNKEL (reference sequence). Trimming took off 4 bases at V and 4 bases at J, with 10 bases between the two ends. CDR3 amino acids: CASSPPGVETQYF. As DNA, the CDR3 is TGTGCCAGCAGCCCTCCAGGGGTAGAGACCCAGTACTTC.

This rearrangement joins TRBV9 to TRBJ1-2; TRBD1 agrees at 8 bases. V trimming: 4 bases; J trimming: 4 bases; junction bases outside the gene matches: 9. The CDR3 totals 15 residues. From germline, CDR1 is SGDLS and CDR2 YYNGEE. As DNA, the CDR3 is TGTGCCAGCAGCCCAGGACAGGGTGGTGGCTATGGCTACACCTTC. Translating gives CASSPGQGGGYGYTF.

DNA for the CDR3: TGTGCCAGCAGCTTACCCTTATACTACGAGCAGTACTTC. Protein: CASSLPLYYEQYF. V gene TRBV7-2 combines with J gene TRBJ2-7; D ambiguous. V gave up 2 bases and J gave up 3 bases, with 8 bases separating them. CDR1 SGHTA and CDR2 FQGNSA come from the germline V gene. CDR3 length: 13 residues.

The genes are TRBV5-6 and TRBJ2-7; D ambiguous. V lost 4 bases and J 4 bases, leaving 12 bases between the germline ends. CDR1 is SGHDT, CDR2 YYEEEE, per germline. The CDR3 has 13 amino acids. CDR3 DNA sequence: TGTGCCAGCAGCCGGGTTCCGGCTTACGAGCAGTACTTC. The encoded protein is CASSRVPAYEQYF. The variable domain in full, with the rest retrieved from reference TRBV5-6 and TRBJ2-7, is DAGVTQSPTHLIKTRGQQVTLRCSPKSGHDTVSWYQQALGQGPQFIFQYYEEEERQRGNFPDRFSGHQFPNYSSELNVNALLLGDSALYLCASSRVPAYEQYFGPGTRLTVT.

The J gene is TRBJ2-3, the V gene TRBV14, with 7 nucleotides matching TRBD2. Per the germline V gene, CDR1 is SGHDN and CDR2 is FVKESK. Germline trimming cut 4 bases from V and 3 bases from J; bases unmatched to any gene: 7. The CDR3 spans 15 residues. This CDR3 reads CASSPHAGVTDTQYF. CDR3 sequence (DNA): TGTGCCAGCAGCCCTCACGCGGGGGTGACAGATACGCAGTATTTT.

The V call is TRBV7-2, the J call TRBJ2-5; TRBD2 might be the D (6 bases). The CDR3 is 14 residues long. V was pared by 1 base and J by 5 bases, with 11 bases between. The germline V gene encodes CDR1 SGHTA and CDR2 FQGNSA. Here the CDR3 DNA reads TGTGCCAGCAGCTTAGACGGGGGAGCGGAGACCCAGTACTTC. Translated: CASSLDGGAETQYF.

The V gene is TRBV29-1, the J gene TRBJ2-5; weak D call: TRBD1 (6 bases). V was trimmed by 4 bases and J by 5 bases, leaving 11 bases between them. Germline V lookup: CDR1 SQVTM, CDR2 ANQGSEA. CDR3 length equals 12 residues. The CDR3, as DNA: TGCAGCGTTGCAGGGGACCGGGAGACCCAGTACTTC. Protein product: CSVAGDRETQYF.

The gene calls are TRBV23-1 and TRBJ1-5; weak D call: TRBD1 (5 bases). TRBV23-1 is an ORF, with its function uncertain. V was pared by 2 bases and J by 0 bases, with 11 bases between. The CDR3 spans 16 residues. The DNA of the CDR3 is TGCGCCAGCAGTCAAATTCAGGGTAATAGCAATCAGCCCCAGCATTTT. Translation: CASSQIQGNSNQPQHF.

V is TRBV9 and J is TRBJ1-6; TRBD1 agrees at 9 bases. The CDR3 runs 17 residues. Germline V gene data show CDR1 as SGDLS and CDR2 as YYNGEE. With V trimmed by 4 bases and J by 1 base, 6 bases remained unmatched. As DNA, the CDR3 is TGTGCCAGCAGCCGGCTACAGGGGGCATCCTATAATTCACCCCTCCACTTT. This encodes CASSRLQGASYNSPLHF.

This clone was observed a single time. V and J are TRBV23-1 and TRBJ1-2, with D unclear. TRBV23-1 is an open reading frame whose function is uncertain. This CDR3 contains 16 residues. V was cut by 4 bases and J by 7 bases, with 22 bases left in between. DNA of the CDR3: TGCGCCAGCAGTCTTTTCCGAGGTCCGCTTGTTGTTGGCTACACCTTC. Encoded protein: CASSLFRGPLVVGYTF.

The V call is TRBV7-3, the J call TRBJ1-2; possible D gene TRBD1, 5 bases. This CDR3 spans 14 amino acids. V lost 2 bases and J lost 8, with 15 bases in between. Germline loops: CDR1 SGHTA, CDR2 FQGTGA. The CDR3 region has the DNA TGTGCCAGCAGCTTAGAGGCGGGGGTAGGAGGCTACACCTTC. Residues: CASSLEAGVGGYTF.

The J gene is TRBJ2-7, the V gene TRBV5-6; the D gene is possibly TRBD1 (6 bases). The length of the CDR3 is 14 residues. Germline-derived CDR1 and CDR2 are SGHDT and YYEEEE. Trimming pared 3 bases from V and 0 bases from J, leaving 10 bases between. CDR3 amino acids: CASSWTDSSYEQYF. In DNA, the CDR3 is TGTGCCAGCAGCTGGACGGACAGCTCCTACGAGCAGTACTTC.

The table lists this clone with a count of one. This chain connects TRBV5-1 to TRBJ2-2; 9 nucleotides agree with TRBD2. With 7 bases clipped from V and 4 bases from J, the junction kept 8 bases outside the gene matches. Looked up from germline, CDR1 is SGHRS and CDR2 is YFSETQ. The CDR3 sequence is 15 residues long. CDR3 coding DNA: TGCGCCAGCGAGATCAGCGGGGGGCCCACCGGGGAGCTGTTTTTT. It is translated as CASEISGGPTGELFF.

The chain joins TRBV18 to TRBJ1-4; D is uncertain. Trimming shortened V by 3 bases and J by 8 bases, and 13 bases separated the two germline ends. This CDR3 is built from 14 residues. Germline CDR1 KGHSH, CDR2 LQKENI. The CDR3 DNA sequence: TGTGCCAGCTCACCCAACTCTGGAGGGGAAAAACTGTTTTTT. Translating gives CASSPNSGGEKLFF.

The chain couples TRBV6-5 to TRBJ2-5; 9 positions match TRBD1. The CDR3 contains 14 residues. The V and J ends lost 6 bases and 5 bases, in that order; junction bases with no gene match: 7. Per germline, CDR1 MNHEY and CDR2 SVGAGI. CDR3 protein: CASRLQGARETQYF. DNA of the CDR3: TGTGCCAGCAGGTTACAGGGGGCCAGGGAGACCCAGTACTTC.

V and J are TRBV3-1 (or the pseudogene TRBV3-2) and TRBJ2-7; tentatively, D is TRBD2 (5 bases). Trimming shortened V by 4 bases and J by 2 bases, and 6 bases separated the two germline ends. This CDR3 spans 12 amino acids. CDR1 is LGHDT, CDR2 YNNKEL, per germline (reference sequence). CDR3 residues: CASSPGAYEQYF. The CDR3 region has the DNA TGTGCCAGCAGCCCCGGGGCCTACGAGCAGTACTTC.

V is TRBV19 and J is TRBJ2-5; a weak D match, TRBD2 (5 bases). The CDR3 consists of 11 residues. Germline V gives CDR1 LNHDA, CDR2 SQIVND (reference sequence). The V and J ends lost 6 bases and 7 bases respectively, with 9 bases between them. The CDR3 region is CASSNAGTQYF. The CDR3 DNA follows: TGTGCCAGTAGCAACGCGGGGACCCAGTACTTC.

The J gene is TRBJ1-2, the V gene TRBV4-3; D is ambiguous. The CDR3 contains 15 residues. Trimming removed 0 bases at V and 4 bases at J, with 12 bases between. From germline, CDR1 is LGHNA and CDR2 YSLEER. The CDR3 here is CASSQDAVGSYGYTF. The CDR3 nucleotides read TGCGCCAGCAGCCAAGATGCGGTGGGGAGCTATGGCTACACCTTC.

This clone is a singleton in its sample. V usage is TRBV5-3 and J usage is TRBJ2-7; weak D call: TRBD1 (5 bases). TRBV5-3 is identified as an open reading frame with a role that is uncertain. V was trimmed by 0 bases and J by 1 base, leaving 11 bases between them. The CDR3 length is 15 residues. The CDR3 loop reads CARSLALAGSYEQYF. The CDR3 DNA is TGTGCCAGAAGCTTGGCCTTGGCAGGGTCCTACGAGCAGTACTTC.

The V call is TRBV9, the J call TRBJ2-3, with TRBD2 matching over 10 bases. With 5 bases clipped from V and 6 bases from J, the junction kept 18 bases outside the gene matches. Germline V gives CDR1 SGDLS, CDR2 YYNGEE. CDR3 length equals 18 residues. CDR3 nucleotides: TGTGCCAGCAGGAGGGGACCAACTAGCGGGGCCCTACAGGATACGCAGTATTTT. It yields the protein CASRRGPTSGALQDTQYF.

The chain is built from TRBV6-5 and TRBJ1-2; D is possibly TRBD1 (5 bases). Looked up from germline, CDR1 is MNHEY and CDR2 is SVGAGI. V was trimmed by 6 bases and J by 4 bases, leaving 12 bases between them. This CDR3 contains 13 residues. The CDR3 DNA is TGTGCCAGCAGGGGCGGGGGATCCTATGGCTACACCTTC. Protein: CASRGGGSYGYTF.

V and J are TRBV5-1 and TRBJ1-1, with D perhaps TRBD1 (6 bases). The V gene's germline CDR1 is SGHRS and CDR2 YFSETQ. This CDR3 spans 13 amino acids. The V end lost 2 bases, the J end lost 4 bases, and 9 bases lay between the germline ends. The CDR3 coding sequence is TGCGCCAGCAGCTTAGCAGGGGTCACTGAAGCTTTCTTT. Translated, it gives CASSLAGVTEAFF.

This chain joins TRBV5-5 and TRBJ1-5; TRBD1 might be the D (5 bases). The CDR3 has 13 residues. The V gene's germline CDR1 is SGHKS and CDR2 YYEKEE (reference sequence). V lost 0 bases to trimming and J lost 4 bases, with 5 bases between them. CDR3 sequence (DNA): TGTGCCAGCAGCTTGGCAGGGAATCAGCCCCAGCATTTT. Amino acids: CASSLAGNQPQHF.

This clone has a single count. The rearrangement uses TRBV4-3 and TRBJ2-2; 8 bases are a match to TRBD2. This CDR3 contains 19 residues. The V gene end was trimmed by 1 base and the J gene end by 4 bases; junction bases not matched to a gene: 14. In germline, CDR1 is LGHNA, CDR2 YSLEER. CDR3 sequence (DNA): TGCGCCAGCAGCCAAGTAGTCCCCGGGGGGGCTATGAGCACCGGGGAGCTGTTTTTT. Translated: CASSQVVPGGAMSTGELFF.

This clone was counted between two and nine times. The chain links TRBV6-5 to TRBJ1-2; tentative D call: TRBD1 (5 bases). This CDR3 is built from 14 residues. V lost 3 bases and J lost 4, with 12 bases in between. Germline V lookup: CDR1 MNHEY, CDR2 SVGAGI. For the CDR3, the DNA is TGTGCCAGCAGTTATCGGGGGATAGGCTATGGCTACACCTTC. Encoded protein: CASSYRGIGYGYTF.

Points on this clone: The sample carries other DNA sequences with the same CDR3. The chain employs TRBV5-1 and TRBJ2-1, with 8 bases lining up with TRBD2. Germline-derived CDR1 and CDR2 are SGHRS and YFSETQ. The CDR3 spans 15 residues. The junction had 3 bases not matched to a gene; V was cut back by 0 bases and J by 4 bases. The CDR3 DNA follows: TGCGCCAGCAGCTTGGGAAGCGGGGGTTACAATGAGCAGTTCTTC. It yields the protein CASSLGSGGYNEQFF.

A few counts support this clone. The chain carries TRBV6-2 or TRBV6-3 and TRBJ1-2; TRBD1 aligns across 7 bases. The CDR3 is 16 residues long. V shed 5 bases, J shed 2 bases, and the junction held 11 bases outside the gene matches. Germline lookup yields CDR1 MNHEY and CDR2 SVGEGT. Here the CDR3 DNA reads TGTGCCAGCAGTCTCGCACCGGACAGGCTAAACTATGGCTACACCTTC. Its translation is CASSLAPDRLNYGYTF.

The chain joins TRBV6-2 or TRBV6-3 to TRBJ1-2; D gene uncertain. The CDR3 contains 14 residues. CDR1 MNHEY and CDR2 SVGEGT come from the germline V gene. Trimming pared 2 bases from V and 9 bases from J, leaving 16 bases between. The CDR3 region has the DNA TGTGCCAGCAGTTACCCAGACAAGAGTATTCGCTACACCTTC. It is translated as CASSYPDKSIRYTF.

The CDR3 nucleotides read TGTGCCAGCAGTTACGAGGATCGCCTGGCTCAGCCCCAGCATTTT. Its protein product is CASSYEDRLAQPQHF. The V call is TRBV6-2 or TRBV6-3, the J call TRBJ1-5; D is unclear. V lost 2 bases and J lost 6, with 14 bases in between. This CDR3 has 15 residues. CDR1 and CDR2 from the germline V gene are MNHEY and SVGEGT.

The chain joins TRBV6-5 to TRBJ1-5; 7 nucleotides match TRBD1. Germline CDR1 reads MNHEY; CDR2 reads SVGAGI. The CDR3 is 13 residues long. The ends lost 8 bases at V and 6 bases at J; junction bases unmatched: 7. The CDR3 reads CASGQVFGQPQHF. The CDR3 nucleotides read TGTGCCAGCGGACAGGTTTTCGGTCAGCCCCAGCATTTT.